The T cell receptor (beta chain) described here comes from a study of human T cells and chemical hapten exposure. Across the whole study: Patches that contained 0.01% DPC were applied to the upper back and read at 6 days.

CDR3 length: 16 residues. Trimming removed 6 bases from V and 2 bases from J; junction bases left unmatched: 11. Noted time point: patch test 2, 6 weeks after DPC sensitization. Treatment specified: therapeutic diphenylcyclopropenone sensitization with weekly scalp DPC. Blood collection happened ahead of applying each patch test. This clonotype was counted many times. Its antigen is currently unknown. TCRdb analysed the RACE reads with MiXCR anew, one entry per CDR3 protein. Among under 450,000 distinct CDR3 sequences, roughly 6.3% were seen once, and the ten largest hold approximately 5.4%. Findings and caveats of the study: Counts of expanded TCRs (at PT1) showed a positive correlation with patch test score.

This chain joins TRBV12-3 or TRBV12-4 and TRBJ1-1; 8 nucleotides agree with TRBD1. This clonotype originated in a woman in her late teens or twenties with alopecia areata. Some clones in this sample may be carry-over from other donors' samples. The material sequenced was whole blood, taken in connection with sensitization to the hapten diphenylcyclopropenone (DPC). Here the CDR3 reads CASSKYRTGRNTEAFF. For the CDR3, the DNA is TGTGCCAGCAGCAAATACCGGACAGGGCGAAACACTGAAGCTTTCTTT.